This T cell receptor (beta chain) was observed in a study of cytomegalovirus exposure and HLA in healthy donors. Study-wide context: Sequencing of about 179 million T cells in an earlier analysis found 100 million to 140 million unique TCR beta sequences.

Primers included in the PCR were 60 Vbeta and 13 Jbeta primers. Sequencing was performed with immunoSEQ multiplex PCR; in TCRdb, only in-frame clones are kept and a portion is missing. Counted here are over 80,000 clones, approximately 80% occurring once; the ten biggest clones make up about 3.1%. Donors in the study were healthy people who gave bone marrow. In regard to this clone: What it recognizes is unknown.

Study observations and caveats: HLA alleles showed associations with roughly 17,000 TCR beta sequences in a later analysis, at a 0.05 false discovery rate. A later analysis found most CMV-associated TCR beta chains apparently HLA-restricted.

CDR1 GTSNPN and CDR2 SVGIG come from the germline V gene (reference sequence). V was trimmed by 0 bases and J by 7 bases, leaving 7 bases between them. CDR3 size: 12 residues. This clonotype originated in a man aged 35 to 55 in good health and CMV-seronegative. This chain joins TRBV30 and TRBJ1-5; the D is unclear. Material for sequencing was PBMCs. As DNA, the CDR3 is TGTGCCTGGAGTGTACTAGGACAGCCCCAGCATTTT. Translation gives CAWSVLGQPQHF.